This T cell receptor (beta chain) was observed in a study of T cell changes during pregnancy in multiple sclerosis. J gave up 5 bases and V 3 bases, and 10 bases lay outside the gene matches. From germline, CDR1 is SNHLY and CDR2 FYNNEI. The CDR3 runs 15 residues. Measured with immunoSEQ multiplex PCR; TCRdb has only the in-frame clones, and not every one. This table has roughly 100,000 clones, approximately 90% appearing once. The TCR comes from a female donor with multiple sclerosis, enrolled in a pregnancy study. V gene TRBV2 combines with J gene TRBJ2-7; 7 bases fit TRBD1. This specimen consisted of peripheral blood, obtained after pregnancy. DNA for the CDR3: TGTGCCAGCAGTGATACAGGGGTTTCGGTGCACGAGCAGTACTTC. Translation: CASSDTGVSVHEQYF.